This entry describes one TCR beta chain. The data were obtained in a study of shared clonotypes between healthy human individuals. Sequencing used immunoSEQ multiplex PCR; TCRdb keeps in-frame clones, though not all of them. The table has over 850,000 clones, around 78% seen once. The receptor's source is a man aged 18 to 30 in good health. Some clones in this sample may be carry-over from other donors' samples. The sample comprised memory CD4+ T cells from PBMCs. Indicated subset: CD45RA-negative fraction.

This CDR3 reads CASSEGTSGSNEQFF. The CDR3 DNA reads TGTGCCAGCAGTGAAGGGACTAGCGGGAGCAATGAGCAGTTCTTC. This chain connects TRBV6-4 to TRBJ2-1; 14 bases are a match to TRBD2. The V gene end was trimmed by 3 bases and the J gene end by 6 bases; junction bases not matched to a gene: 1. The CDR3 totals 15 residues. From germline, CDR1 is MRHNA and CDR2 SNTAGT.